The next 31 T cell receptor beta chains were all read from a single sample in a study of T cells expressing NK-cell markers. TCRdb derives one entry per CDR3 protein from the 5' RACE reads, leaving out DNA. The table lists fewer than 550,000 distinct CDR3 sequences, with approximately 1.5% in the top ten. Source material: blood T cells: a sorted CD56 or NKG2C T cell subset, CD4+ or CD8+ T cells, or bulk PBMC T cells (not recorded which). These receptors all come from a woman aged 50 to 65 in good health.

The rearrangement uses TRBV7-8 and TRBJ2-3; TCRdb reports TRBD1, a call that lacks DNA to check it against. This CDR3 has 15 residues. Germline CDR1 is SGHVS and CDR2 is FQNEAQ. Here the CDR3 reads CAGGGLSRSTDTQYF.

The chain's CDR3 is CAIRGIDRVGNEQFF. The rearrangement uses TRBV10-3 and TRBJ2-1. The CDR3 extends over 15 amino acids. Germline CDR1 reads ENHRY; CDR2 reads SYGVKD.

This chain uses TRBV5-6 with TRBJ1-2; TCRdb designates TRBD1, a call that cannot be tested without DNA. The length of the CDR3 is 14 residues. From germline, CDR1 is SGHDT and CDR2 YYEEEE. CDR3 amino acids: CASSPPQGNYGYTF.

The chain links TRBV5-1 to TRBJ1-2; the TCRdb call, TRBD1, lacks DNA for checking. This CDR3 region has 16 residues. CDR1 is SGHRS and CDR2 is YFSETQ in the germline V gene. The CDR3 here is CASSLDGQGTNYGYTF.

The V and J genes are TRBV12-3 or TRBV12-4 and TRBJ2-3. The CDR3 totals 11 residues. The CDR3 region is CASTGTGPQYF.

The J gene is TRBJ2-2, the V gene TRBV5-6; the TRBD2 assignment by TCRdb is unverifiable without DNA. CDR3 size: 16 residues. In germline, CDR1 is SGHDT, CDR2 YYEEEE. This CDR3 is CASSGGLAGRFGELFF.

The chain carries TRBV18 and TRBJ2-5. Per the germline V gene, CDR1 is KGHSH and CDR2 is LQKENI. The CDR3 is made up of 16 amino acids. This CDR3 is CASSRSGGRAEETQYF.

V usage is TRBV12-5 and J usage is TRBJ2-1. The CDR3 contains 12 residues. Germline assignment: CDR1 LGHNT and CDR2 FRNRAP. The CDR3 reads CASGLVAAEQFF.

The gene calls are TRBV5-1 and TRBJ1-1. Germline CDR1 is SGHRS and CDR2 is YFSETQ. The CDR3 extends over 13 amino acids. CDR3 region: CASSLKEGVGAFF.

The rearrangement uses TRBV27 and TRBJ2-3; the D call of TRBD1 rests on TCRdb alone, since no DNA is present to check it. Germline CDR1 MNHEY, CDR2 SMNVEV (reference sequence). The CDR3 consists of 17 residues. CDR3 in amino acids: CASSKGQGGMGTDTQYF.

The CDR3 spells CAWSSKGQGHQPQHF. The rearrangement links TRBV30 to TRBJ1-5; absent DNA, TCRdb's TRBD1 call cannot be checked. Germline values: CDR1 GTSNPN, CDR2 SVGIG (reference sequence). CDR3 length: 15 amino acids.

V usage is TRBV6-5 and J usage is TRBJ2-6. CDR1 and CDR2 from the germline V gene are MNHEY and SVGAGI. This CDR3 has 15 residues. CDR3 region: CASSYSGSGANVLTF.

The chain combines TRBV6-2 or TRBV6-3 with TRBJ2-1; TCRdb's D call of TRBD2 is untestable without DNA. The CDR3 is 15 amino acids. The germline V gene encodes CDR1 MNHEY and CDR2 SVGEGT. Here the CDR3 reads CASRRLAGGGNEQFF.

The chain uses TRBV9 and TRBJ2-5; TCRdb reports TRBD2, a call that lacks DNA to check it against. Looked up from germline, CDR1 is SGDLS and CDR2 is YYNGEE. The CDR3 contains 14 residues. CDR3 region: CASSARLAQETQYF.

This chain connects TRBV29-1 to TRBJ2-1. Germline V gives CDR1 SQVTM, CDR2 ANQGSEA. The CDR3 extends over 14 amino acids. The CDR3: CSVDDFPFTNEQFF.

CDR3 sequence: CSAIRGPTNTGELFF. This rearrangement joins TRBV20-1 to TRBJ2-2; TCRdb selects TRBD1, and the lack of DNA leaves this call unchecked. The germline CDR1 and CDR2 sequences are DFQATT and SNEGSKA (reference sequence). This CDR3 spans 15 amino acids.

J is TRBJ2-1 and V is TRBV12-3 or TRBV12-4; TCRdb reports TRBD2, a call that lacks DNA to check it against. This CDR3 region has 14 residues. The CDR3 protein is CASIRTSGYDEQFF.

The chain uses TRBV5-1 and TRBJ2-7. The CDR3 contains 16 residues. The germline CDR1 and CDR2 sequences are SGHRS and YFSETQ. CDR3: CASSLALGADSYEQYF.

The chain joins TRBV29-1 to TRBJ1-4. From germline, CDR1 is SQVTM and CDR2 ANQGSEA. The CDR3 is made up of 14 amino acids. The CDR3 is CSVEEPMSGEKLFF.

The chain employs TRBV9 and TRBJ2-1; lacking DNA, the TRBD2 call made by TCRdb goes unchecked. There are 16 residues in the CDR3. CDR1 and CDR2 (germline): SGDLS, YYNGEE. CDR3 sequence: CASSALSGKGYNEQFF. Combining the CDR3 with reference TRBV9 and TRBJ2-1 gives the whole variable domain DSGVTQTPKHLITATGQRVTLRCSPRSGDLSVYWYQQSLDQGLQFLIQYYNGEERAKGNILERFSAQQFPDLHSELNLSSLELGDSALYFCASSALSGKGYNEQFFGPGTRLTVL.

The CDR3 loop is CASSRSEKLFF. The genes are TRBV6-2 or TRBV6-3 and TRBJ1-4. The germline V gene has CDR1 MNHEY and CDR2 SVGEGT. CDR3 length: 11 residues.

The rearrangement uses TRBV5-1 and TRBJ1-1; no DNA is available, so the TRBD1 call from TCRdb remains unchecked. The CDR3 consists of 13 residues. Germline CDR1 reads SGHRS; CDR2 reads YFSETQ. The chain's CDR3 is CASSLAGASRAFF.

Here the CDR3 reads CASSRRTGFRTDTQYF. This chain links TRBV27 with TRBJ2-3; lacking DNA, the TRBD1 call made by TCRdb goes unchecked. Germline loops: CDR1 MNHEY, CDR2 SMNVEV (reference sequence). The CDR3 runs to 16 residues.

J is TRBJ2-3 and V is TRBV6-1; TCRdb proposes TRBD1, but this gene call is untestable without DNA. From germline, CDR1 is MNHNS and CDR2 SASEGT. CDR3 length: 16 residues. CDR3: CASSEAGSGGADTQYF.

The rearrangement uses TRBV12-3 or TRBV12-4 and TRBJ2-7; the D call of TRBD1 rests on TCRdb alone, since no DNA is present to check it. This CDR3 has 13 residues. CDR3: CASRGDLAYEQYF.

The CDR3 loop reads CASKTPGDGEKLFF. V gene TRBV6-6 combines with J gene TRBJ1-4; TCRdb returns TRBD1, unconfirmable since there is no DNA. The length of the CDR3 is 14 residues. Germline CDR1 and CDR2: MNHNY and SVGAGI (reference sequence).

The V call is TRBV12-3 or TRBV12-4, the J call TRBJ2-1; TCRdb calls TRBD2, which cannot be checked without DNA. The CDR3 has 16 residues. This CDR3 is CASTPNRRASHNEQFF.

The chain links TRBV12-3 or TRBV12-4 to TRBJ2-5; TCRdb calls TRBD2, which cannot be checked without DNA. This CDR3 spans 16 amino acids. The CDR3 here is CASSLTGTRGGKTQYF.

The chain is built from TRBV7-9 and TRBJ1-1. There are 12 residues in the CDR3. The germline V gene has CDR1 SEHNR and CDR2 FQNEAQ (reference sequence). CDR3 region: CASNRMNTEAFF.

The chain links TRBV10-1 to TRBJ2-3. The length of the CDR3 is 11 residues. The V gene's germline CDR1 is WNHNN and CDR2 SYGVQD (reference sequence). This CDR3 is CASSDDYTQYF.

The genes are TRBV7-8 and TRBJ2-4; TCRdb lists TRBD2, though no DNA is available to test this call. Germline V gives CDR1 SGHVS, CDR2 FQNEAQ. The CDR3 loop spans 13 amino acids. CDR3 in amino acids: CASSSERKNIQYF.